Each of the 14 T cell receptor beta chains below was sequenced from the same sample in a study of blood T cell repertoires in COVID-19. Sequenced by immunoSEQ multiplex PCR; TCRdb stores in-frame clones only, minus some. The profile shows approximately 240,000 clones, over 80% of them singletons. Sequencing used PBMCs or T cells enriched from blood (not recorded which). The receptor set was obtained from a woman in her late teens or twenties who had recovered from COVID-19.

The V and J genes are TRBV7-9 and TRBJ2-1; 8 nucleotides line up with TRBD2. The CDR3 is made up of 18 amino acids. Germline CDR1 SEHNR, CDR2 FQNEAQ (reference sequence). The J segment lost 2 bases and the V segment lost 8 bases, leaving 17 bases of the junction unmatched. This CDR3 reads CASLREGTPHGAYNEQFF. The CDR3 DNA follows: TGTGCCAGCTTACGGGAGGGCACCCCCCACGGAGCCTACAATGAGCAGTTCTTC.

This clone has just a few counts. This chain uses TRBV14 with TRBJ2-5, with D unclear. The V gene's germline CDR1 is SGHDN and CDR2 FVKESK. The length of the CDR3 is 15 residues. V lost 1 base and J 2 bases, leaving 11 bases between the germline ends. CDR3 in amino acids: CASSQGRFTQETQYF. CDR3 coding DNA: TGTGCCAGCAGCCAAGGTCGGTTTACGCAAGAGACCCAGTACTTC.

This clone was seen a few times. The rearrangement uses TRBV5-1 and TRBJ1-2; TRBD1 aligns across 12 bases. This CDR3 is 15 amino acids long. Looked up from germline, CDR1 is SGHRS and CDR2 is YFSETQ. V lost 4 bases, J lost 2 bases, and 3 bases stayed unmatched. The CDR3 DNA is TGCGCCAGCAGCGCAGGGACAGGGGGCAACTATGGCTACACCTTC. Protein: CASSAGTGGNYGYTF.

The DNA of the CDR3 is TGTGCCAGCAGCCCTCACCCGGGACAGGGATATCAGCCCCAGCATTTT. It codes for CASSPHPGQGYQPQHF. J is TRBJ1-5 and V is TRBV4-2; TRBD1 matches 9 bases. This CDR3 has 16 residues. CDR1 and CDR2 (germline): LGHNA, YNFKEQ. V lost 4 bases and J lost 5; bases outside the gene matches: 9.

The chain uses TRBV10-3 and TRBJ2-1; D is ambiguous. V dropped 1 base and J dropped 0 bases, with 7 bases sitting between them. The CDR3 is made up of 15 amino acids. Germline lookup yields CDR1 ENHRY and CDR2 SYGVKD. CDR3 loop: CAISEFSGSYNEQFF. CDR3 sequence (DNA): TGTGCCATCAGTGAGTTTTCGGGCTCCTACAATGAGCAGTTCTTC.

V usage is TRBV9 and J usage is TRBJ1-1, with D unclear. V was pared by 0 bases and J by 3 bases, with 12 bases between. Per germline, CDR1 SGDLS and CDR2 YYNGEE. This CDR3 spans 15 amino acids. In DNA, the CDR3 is TGTGCCAGCAGCGTAGGTTGGCAGGATGACACTGAAGCTTTCTTT. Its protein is CASSVGWQDDTEAFF.

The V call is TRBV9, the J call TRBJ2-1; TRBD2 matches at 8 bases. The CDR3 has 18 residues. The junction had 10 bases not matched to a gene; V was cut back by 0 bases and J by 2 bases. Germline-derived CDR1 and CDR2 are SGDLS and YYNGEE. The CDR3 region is CASSVGAGVVGPYNEQFF. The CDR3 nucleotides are TGTGCCAGCAGCGTAGGAGCGGGAGTAGTCGGACCCTACAATGAGCAGTTCTTC. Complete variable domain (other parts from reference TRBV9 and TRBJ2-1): DSGVTQTPKHLITATGQRVTLRCSPRSGDLSVYWYQQSLDQGLQFLIQYYNGEERAKGNILERFSAQQFPDLHSELNLSSLELGDSALYFCASSVGAGVVGPYNEQFFGPGTRLTVL.

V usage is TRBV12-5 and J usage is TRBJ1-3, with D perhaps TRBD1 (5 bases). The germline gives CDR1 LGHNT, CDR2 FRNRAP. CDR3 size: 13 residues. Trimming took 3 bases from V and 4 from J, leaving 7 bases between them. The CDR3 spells CASGFRQGNTIYF. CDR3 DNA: TGTGCTAGTGGTTTCCGACAGGGAAACACCATATATTTT.

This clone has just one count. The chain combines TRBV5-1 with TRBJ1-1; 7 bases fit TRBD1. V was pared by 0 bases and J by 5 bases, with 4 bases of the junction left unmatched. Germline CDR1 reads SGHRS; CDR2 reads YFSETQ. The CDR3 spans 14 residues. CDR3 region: CASSLVSGGTEAFF. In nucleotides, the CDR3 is TGCGCCAGCAGCTTGGTGTCAGGGGGGACTGAAGCTTTCTTT.

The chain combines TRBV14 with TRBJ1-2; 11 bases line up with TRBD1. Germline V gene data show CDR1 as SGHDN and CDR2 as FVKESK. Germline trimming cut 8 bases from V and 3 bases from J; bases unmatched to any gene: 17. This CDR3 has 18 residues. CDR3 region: CASGSSMDRGRGDYGYTF. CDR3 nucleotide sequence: TGTGCCAGCGGCAGCTCGATGGACAGGGGGCGCGGAGACTATGGCTACACCTTC.

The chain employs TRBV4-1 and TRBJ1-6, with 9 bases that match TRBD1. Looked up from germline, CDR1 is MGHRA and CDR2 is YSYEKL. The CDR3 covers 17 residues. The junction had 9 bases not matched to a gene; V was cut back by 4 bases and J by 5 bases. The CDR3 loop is CASSRLGQGTDNSPLHF. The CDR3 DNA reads TGCGCCAGCAGCCGATTGGGACAGGGAACCGATAATTCACCCCTCCACTTT.

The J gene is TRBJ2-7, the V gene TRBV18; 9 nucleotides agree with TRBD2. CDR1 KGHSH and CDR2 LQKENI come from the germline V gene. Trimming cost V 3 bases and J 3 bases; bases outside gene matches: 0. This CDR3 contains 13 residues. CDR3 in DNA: TGTGCCAGCTCACCGCGGGGGGGCTACGAGCAGTACTTC. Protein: CASSPRGGYEQYF. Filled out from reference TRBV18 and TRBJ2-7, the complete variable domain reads NAGVMQNPRHLVRRRGQEARLRCSPMKGHSHVYWYRQLPEEGLKFMVYLQKENIIDESGMPKERFSAEFPKEGPSILRIQQVVRGDSAAYFCASSPRGGYEQYFGPGTRLTVT.

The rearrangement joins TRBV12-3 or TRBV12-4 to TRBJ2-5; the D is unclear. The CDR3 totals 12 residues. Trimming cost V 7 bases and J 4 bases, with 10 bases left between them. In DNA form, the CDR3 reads TGTGCCAGCACTCCTTCCCCAGAGACCCAGTACTTC. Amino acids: CASTPSPETQYF.

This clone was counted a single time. In DNA form, the CDR3 reads TGTGCCAGCAGTGAGGCTGACAGGAAGTCAGATACGCAGTATTTT. The encoded protein is CASSEADRKSDTQYF. The J gene is TRBJ2-3, the V gene TRBV6-1, with D perhaps matching TRBD1 (6 bases). V was cut by 3 bases and J by 4 bases, with 14 bases left in between. The CDR3 is 15 residues long. CDR1 and CDR2 from the germline V gene are MNHNS and SASEGT.